This T cell receptor (beta chain) was sequenced during a study of T cells in Graves' hyperthyroidism and ophthalmopathy. Study-level information: Initial diagnosis, before any treatment, was when peripheral blood was collected.

Amplified TCR beta CDR3 regions came from RNA transcripts. In the first-round RT-PCR of the TCR CDR3, the HTBI primer set was used. TCRdb reprocessed the multiplex PCR reads with MiXCR, giving one entry per CDR3 protein. This sample has more than 600,000 distinct CDR3 sequences, with about 16% found just once. General study findings and limits: Most thyroid clonotypes with frequency above 0.001 were detected in blood.

With respect to this clonotype: No antigen is known for it.

Diagnoses used clinical symptoms, serum thyroxine and TRAb, thyroid ultrasound and orbital computed tomography. CDR1 is SGDLS, CDR2 YYNGEE, per germline. The CDR3 loop spans 15 amino acids. Trimming removed 0 bases from V and 7 bases from J, with 16 bases in between. This sequence was found in a young man with Graves' hyperthyroidism. Sequenced: blood. The chain carries TRBV9 and TRBJ2-5; weak D call: TRBD1 (6 bases). In nucleotides, the CDR3 is TGTGCCAGCAGCGTAGATGGGGGCAGCGTCCGGACCCAGTACTTC. Translation gives CASSVDGGSVRTQYF.